The sequence of this T cell receptor (beta chain) was determined in a study of T cells in localized non-small cell lung cancer. Overall study findings and caveats: Among the tissues sampled, uninvolved adjacent lung had the highest T cell clonality, above tumor. Those with higher blood T cell density had longer overall survival. A single tumor region was sequenced, leaving heterogeneity possible.

Produced via immunoSEQ multiplex PCR; TCRdb's table is partial and in-frame only. The table records more than 9,000 clones, about 73% of them present only once. Comment on this clone: The antigen is undetermined.

Germline CDR1 reads SGDLS; CDR2 reads YYNGEE. The CDR3 spans 15 residues. Deletions cut 3 bases from V and 2 bases from J, with 12 bases between. This rearrangement joins TRBV9 to TRBJ2-4; perhaps TRBD1 as D (6 bases). The sample in question was peripheral blood, obtained before any cancer treatment. The clonotype comes from a male donor aged 60 or over with stage I lung adenocarcinoma. This CDR3 is CASSAYQGSKNIQYF. CDR3 in DNA: TGTGCCAGCAGCGCTTACCAGGGGTCCAAAAACATTCAGTACTTC.